This T cell receptor (beta chain) was identified in a study of T cell responses to AZD1222 COVID-19 vaccine. The assay was immunoSEQ multiplex PCR, and TCRdb's table has in-frame clones only and misses some. The profile shows 90,000 to 110,000 clones, 88% of them singletons. V was trimmed by 5 bases and J by 2 bases, leaving 16 bases between them. In germline, CDR1 is WSHSY, CDR2 SAAADI. This CDR3 is 15 amino acids long. This clone appeared once. Sequencing used peripheral blood, obtained on day 0 of MenACWY control vaccination. The chain is built from TRBV10-2 and TRBJ2-7; D could derive from TRBD1 or TRBD2 (5 bases each). The TCR comes from an adult in good health. The CDR3 sequence: CASSPVSGATYEQYF. CDR3 bases: TGCGCCAGCAGTCCCGTTTCCGGGGCCACCTACGAGCAGTACTTC.